This T cell receptor (beta chain) was recorded in a study of technical replicates of blood from a few donors. Germline values: CDR1 SNHLY, CDR2 FYNNEI. The junction had 1 base not matched to a gene; V was cut back by 4 bases and J by 10 bases. This CDR3 is built from 11 residues. The repertoire was sequenced with immunoSEQ multiplex PCR; TCRdb's copy has only in-frame clones and lacks some. The sample contains roughly 85,000 clones, approximately 95% of which appear only once. The chain recombines TRBV2 with TRBJ2-1; TRBD2 agrees at 7 bases. The source of this sequence is a human donor in good health. Sample: T cells isolated from PBMCs. CDR3 sequence reads: CASSGEGEQFF. CDR3 bases: TGTGCCAGCAGTGGGGAGGGAGAGCAGTTCTTC.